A selection of T cell receptor beta chains follows, all from one sample in a study of OX40 agonist ivuxolimab in advanced cancers. Some clones are missing from TCRdb's copy, which holds only in-frame ones; the method was immunoSEQ multiplex PCR. The sample lists about 64,000 clones; about 80% were seen once. The sequenced sample was CD4+ or CD8+ T cells sorted from blood, obtained in a trial of the OX40 agonist ivuxolimab. Source of these receptors: an adult with an advanced solid tumor such as melanoma, head and neck, liver or kidney cancer. Both conserved end residues are part of each CDR3. The D gene is left open where the match is weak. Clone size appears in some rows only: once, few, many, or a class for an expanded clone.

d_call	clone_size	v_call	j_call	cdr3_aa	cdr3_nt
NA	once	TRBV7-2	TRBJ2-5	CASSLASTQGGGTQYF	TGTGCCAGCAGCTTAGCAAGTACGCAGGGTGGAGGGACCCAGTACTTC
NA	once	TRBV5-5	TRBJ1-1	CASSLDLSGYTEAFF	TGTGCCAGCAGCCTGGACCTCTCGGGATACACTGAAGCTTTCTTT
TRBD1	few	TRBV7-8	TRBJ2-5	CASRGTGGQETQYF	TGTGCCAGCAGAGGGACAGGGGGCCAAGAGACCCAGTACTTC
TRBD1	NA	TRBV9	TRBJ2-1	CASSVGTGGSSKDNEQFF	TGTGCCAGCAGCGTAGGGACAGGGGGGTCGAGTAAGGACAATGAGCAGTTCTTC
NA	once	TRBV10-3	TRBJ1-1	CAISSDLRLNTEAFF	TGTGCCATCAGTTCGGACCTTCGTTTGAACACTGAAGCTTTCTTT
NA	NA	TRBV4-1	TRBJ2-3	CASSQGRADTQYF	TGCGCCAGCAGCCAAGGCCGGGCAGATACGCAGTATTTT
NA	NA	TRBV10-3	TRBJ1-3	CAISDPTGNSGNTIYF	TGTGCCATCAGTGACCCTACCGGGAACAGTGGAAACACCATATATTTT
TRBD1	NA	TRBV7-3	TRBJ1-1	CASSLTGGPAFF	TGTGCCAGCAGCCTCACAGGGGGCCCAGCTTTCTTT
NA	NA	TRBV2	TRBJ2-7	CASSVRREQYF	TGTGCCAGCAGTGTTAGGCGCGAGCAGTACTTC
NA	NA	TRBV10-3	TRBJ2-7	CAISELGGGRDEQYF	TGTGCCATCAGTGAGTTAGGGGGAGGGCGCGACGAGCAGTACTTC
NA	NA	TRBV11-2	TRBJ2-2	CASSSPGGELFF	TGTGCCAGCAGCTCCCCCGGCGGGGAGCTGTTTTTT
TRBD2	NA	TRBV4-2	TRBJ2-1	CASSQVPGGGANEQFF	TGTGCCAGCAGCCAAGTCCCTGGCGGGGGGGCGAATGAGCAGTTCTTC
NA	few	TRBV6-5	TRBJ1-1	CASSSDVDITEAFF	TGTGCCAGCAGTTCGGACGTCGATATCACTGAAGCTTTCTTT
NA	NA	TRBV9	TRBJ1-2	CASSAQIANYGYTF	TGTGCCAGCAGCGCACAGATAGCTAACTATGGCTACACCTTC
NA	NA	TRBV19	TRBJ1-2	CASSVGTNYGYTF	TGTGCCAGTAGTGTCGGGACTAACTATGGCTACACCTTC
TRBD2	NA	TRBV11-3	TRBJ2-5	CASSLAGRQEGTQYF	TGTGCCAGCAGTTTAGCGGGGCGACAAGAAGGGACCCAGTACTTC
NA	few	TRBV5-1	TRBJ2-6	CASSSGDSGANVLTF	TGCGCCAGCAGCTCGGGTGACTCTGGGGCCAACGTCCTGACTTTC
NA	NA	TRBV10-1	TRBJ2-5	CASSESYRVGTQYF	TGCGCCAGCAGTGAGTCTTACCGGGTGGGGACCCAGTACTTC
NA	NA	TRBV7-2	TRBJ1-1	CASSLVGGVNTEAFF	TGTGCCAGCAGCTTAGTGGGGGGAGTGAACACTGAAGCTTTCTTT
NA	few	TRBV30	TRBJ2-7	CAWSTGNEQYF	TGTGCCTGGAGTACAGGGAATGAGCAGTACTTC
NA	NA	TRBV19	TRBJ2-2	CASSIAGSTGELFF	TGTGCCAGTAGTATTGCCGGGAGCACCGGGGAGCTGTTTTTT
TRBD2	few	TRBV7-9	TRBJ2-7	CASASGRAYEQYF	TGTGCCAGCGCAAGCGGGAGGGCCTACGAGCAGTACTTC
NA	NA	TRBV7-3	TRBJ1-1	CASSLNGGKFQAFF	TGTGCCAGCAGCTTAAACGGGGGGAAGTTCCAAGCTTTCTTT
TRBD1	NA	TRBV27	TRBJ1-2	CASSLEGAHGYTF	TGTGCCAGCAGTTTAGAGGGGGCCCATGGCTACACCTTC
TRBD1	few	TRBV7-8	TRBJ2-1	CASSQGQGNEQFF	TGTGCCAGCAGCCAGGGACAGGGGAATGAGCAGTTCTTC
NA	NA	TRBV9	TRBJ1-6	CASSVLADNSPLHF	TGTGCCAGCAGCGTATTGGCCGATAATTCACCCCTCCACTTT
NA	NA	TRBV6-5	TRBJ1-5	CASSYNRESNQPQHF	TGTGCCAGCAGTTACAACCGGGAGAGCAATCAGCCCCAGCATTTT
NA	once	TRBV10-3	TRBJ1-5	CATSGGQTNQPQHF	TGTGCCACTTCCGGAGGACAGACTAATCAGCCCCAGCATTTT
NA	NA	TRBV2	TRBJ2-7	CASSSTPSYEQYF	TGTGCCAGCAGTTCTACACCCTCCTACGAGCAGTACTTC
NA	NA	TRBV5-1	TRBJ2-1	CASSLAGGQYNEQFF	TGCGCCAGCAGCTTGGCCGGGGGACAGTACAATGAGCAGTTCTTC
TRBD1	few	TRBV10-3	TRBJ1-2	CAISGIRQGNYGYTF	TGTGCCATCAGTGGAATCCGACAGGGCAACTATGGCTACACCTTC
NA	few	TRBV2	TRBJ2-7	CASSVWGEQYF	TGTGCCAGCAGTGTTTGGGGGGAGCAGTACTTC
TRBD1	NA	TRBV6-6	TRBJ1-4	CASGYRGRSEKLFF	TGTGCCAGCGGCTACAGGGGGCGCAGTGAAAAACTGTTTTTT
NA	NA	TRBV9	TRBJ2-2	CASSGGGKDVGELFF	TGTGCCAGCAGTGGGGGCGGGAAAGACGTCGGGGAGCTGTTTTTT
NA	NA	TRBV5-1	TRBJ2-7	CASSLAFGDGEQYF	TGCGCCAGCAGCTTGGCGTTTGGGGATGGCGAGCAGTACTTC
NA	NA	TRBV7-8	TRBJ1-3	CASRLAGSGNTIYF	TGTGCCAGCAGACTAGCAGGGTCTGGAAACACCATATATTTT
TRBD2	NA	TRBV10-3	TRBJ2-3	CATNPAGGSTDTQYF	TGTGCCACCAACCCTGCGGGAGGGAGCACAGATACGCAGTATTTT
TRBD2	NA	TRBV5-1	TRBJ2-7	CASSLGLAGGSSYEQYF	TGCGCCAGCAGCTTGGGCCTGGCGGGGGGGAGCTCCTACGAGCAGTACTTC
NA	NA	TRBV7-2	TRBJ2-1	CASSLAGANEQFF	TGTGCCAGCAGCTTAGCTGGGGCTAATGAGCAGTTCTTC
NA	NA	TRBV15	TRBJ2-4	CATSRGPAPKNIQYF	TGTGCCACCAGCAGAGGGCCGGCACCAAAAAACATTCAGTACTTC
TRBD2	NA	TRBV5-4	TRBJ2-1	CASSLTRGFNEQFF	TGTGCCAGCAGCCTAACGCGGGGGTTCAATGAGCAGTTCTTC